The 11 T cell receptor beta chains below were found in one sample sequenced in a study of cytomegalovirus exposure and HLA in healthy donors. PCR amplification relied on 60 Vbeta primers (plus 13 Jbeta primers). Data came from immunoSEQ multiplex PCR; TCRdb stores just in-frame clones and leaves some out. The table includes approximately 120,000 clones, 65% to 85% detected once. The sequencing input was PBMCs. These receptors all stem from a man younger than 35 in good health and CMV-seropositive.

In its sample, this clone was seen a few times. This chain connects TRBV5-4 to TRBJ2-7; TRBD1 matches 10 bases. Germline CDR1 is SGHNT and CDR2 is YYREEE (reference sequence). This CDR3 spans 15 amino acids. The V segment lost 5 bases and the J segment 3 bases; nucleotides outside the gene matches: 8. This CDR3 reads CASSRGQGGYYEQYF. Written as DNA, the CDR3 is TGTGCCAGCAGTCGCGGACAGGGGGGCTACTACGAGCAGTACTTC.

This clone appeared once. This chain joins TRBV19 and TRBJ2-7; 12 bases map to TRBD2. With V trimmed by 6 bases and J by 6 bases, 6 bases remained unmatched. The CDR3 is made up of 14 amino acids. Germline V gene sequence: CDR1 LNHDA, CDR2 SQIVND (reference sequence). The CDR3 reads CASRRTSGTVEQYF. Here the CDR3 DNA reads TGTGCCAGTAGGCGGACTAGCGGGACTGTCGAGCAGTACTTC. Complete variable domain (other parts from reference TRBV19 and TRBJ2-7): DGGITQSPKYLFRKEGQNVTLSCEQNLNHDAMYWYRQDPGQGLRLIYYSQIVNDFQKGDIAEGYSVSREKKESFPLTVTSAQKNPTAFYLCASRRTSGTVEQYFGPGTRLTVT.

This rearrangement joins TRBV7-2 to TRBJ1-2, with unresolved D. With 2 bases removed from V and 4 bases from J, the gap between germline ends came to 17 bases. This CDR3 spans 16 amino acids. In germline, CDR1 is SGHTA, CDR2 FQGNSA. CDR3 sequence: CASSLSRGQSLYGYTF. Written as DNA, the CDR3 is TGTGCCAGCAGCTTAAGTCGCGGGCAGTCCCTCTATGGCTACACCTTC.

The chain recombines TRBV6-1 with TRBJ2-3; 8 bases are a match to TRBD2. The CDR3 extends over 17 amino acids. The junction had 11 bases not matched to a gene; V was cut back by 1 base and J by 5 bases. Germline CDR1 and CDR2: MNHNS and SASEGT. DNA for the CDR3: TGTGCCAGCAGTGAAGTGATCCGGGGGGGCTACAAAGATACGCAGTATTTT. Translating gives CASSEVIRGGYKDTQYF.

The chain employs TRBV5-1 and TRBJ2-1; 9 bases agree with TRBD2. Per germline, CDR1 SGHRS and CDR2 YFSETQ. V shed 6 bases, J shed 2 bases, and the junction held 6 bases outside the gene matches. This CDR3 comprises 15 residues. The CDR3 nucleotides read TGCGCCAGCACCTCTAGCGGGGCCGCCTACAATGAGCAGTTCTTC. Translating gives CASTSSGAAYNEQFF.

The chain uses TRBV14 and TRBJ2-7, with 7 bases lining up with TRBD2. Germline V gene data show CDR1 as SGHDN and CDR2 as FVKESK. The CDR3 is made up of 16 amino acids. Trimming at V came to 4 bases and at J to 2 bases, leaving 11 bases not matched to a gene. CDR3 region: CASSPFVLGGAYEQYF. The CDR3 DNA reads as TGTGCCAGCAGCCCCTTCGTTCTGGGGGGGGCCTACGAGCAGTACTTC.

This clone was seen a few times. The chain carries TRBV5-1 and TRBJ2-3, with D hard to call. The CDR3 runs 11 residues. Germline V gene sequence: CDR1 SGHRS, CDR2 YFSETQ. Trimming removed 2 bases from V and 5 bases from J, with 3 bases in between. This CDR3 reads CASSFRDTQYF. The CDR3 DNA sequence: TGCGCCAGCAGCTTCAGAGATACGCAGTATTTT.

The chain uses TRBV11-3 and TRBJ2-2, with D possibly matching TRBD1 (5 bases). Germline V gene data show CDR1 as SGHNT and CDR2 as YENEEA. The CDR3 has 12 amino acids. V was trimmed by 5 bases and J by 7 bases, leaving 8 bases between them. Here the CDR3 DNA reads TGTGCCAGCAGCGAAGGGGACGGGGAGCTGTTTTTT. This translates into CASSEGDGELFF.

This clone appeared a single time. The genes are TRBV5-8 and TRBJ1-1, with TRBD1 matching over 10 bases. J gave up 3 bases and V 4 bases, and 9 bases lay outside the gene matches. The CDR3 covers 16 residues. Germline assignment: CDR1 SGHTS and CDR2 YDEGEE. In nucleotides, the CDR3 is TGTGCCAGCAGCCACATCACCGGGACAGGGGACACTGAAGCTTTCTTT. It specifies CASSHITGTGDTEAFF.

The rearrangement links TRBV27 to TRBJ2-3; D is perhaps TRBD1 (6 bases). V was clipped by 10 bases and J by 1 base, with 21 bases between them. The CDR3 runs 16 residues. The germline CDR1 and CDR2 sequences are MNHEY and SMNVEV (reference sequence). Here the CDR3 reads CATNPRGFRGTDTQYF. The CDR3 bases are TGTGCCACCAACCCTAGGGGGTTCCGGGGCACAGATACGCAGTATTTT.

The gene calls are TRBV7-8 and TRBJ2-3; TRBD2 matches 7 bases. CDR3 length: 17 amino acids. Germline CDR1 and CDR2: SGHVS and FQNEAQ. V shed 1 base and J 0 bases; nucleotides not matched to a gene: 7. CDR3 loop: CASSLGHSGHSTDTQYF. CDR3 in DNA: TGTGCCAGCAGCTTAGGGCATAGCGGGCACAGCACAGATACGCAGTATTTT.